This TCR beta chain was identified in a study of blood T cell repertoires in COVID-19. Study information: PBMCs, B-cell-depleted T cells, or T cells were the source of the cDNA or gDNA that made up the material.

Participants spanned ages about 18 to 100 years and resided in roughly 26 US areas. Allocation to cohorts depended on clinical history reported by the participants. Two negative PCRs, clearance, or symptom resolution had been documented for recovered Cohort 3 donors. Assay used: immunoSEQ multiplex PCR; TCRdb lists only in-frame clones, some missing. The data hold approximately 480,000 clones, with about 90% observed a single time. The sample holds a few counts of this clone. V was clipped by 5 bases and J by 3 bases, with 14 bases between them. Germline V gives CDR1 SGHVS, CDR2 FQNEAQ. The CDR3 totals 15 residues.

The sample was PBMCs or T cells enriched from blood (not recorded which). This receptor was taken from a woman aged 18-29 years who had recovered from COVID-19. The chain combines TRBV7-8 with TRBJ1-3; D is uncertain. As DNA, the CDR3 is TGTGCCAGCAGCCCCCGGGTTTCGAATGGAAACACCATATATTTT. It specifies CASSPRVSNGNTIYF.